The 16 T cell receptor beta chains presented below share a single source sample, sequenced in a study of OX40 agonist ivuxolimab in advanced cancers. Repertoires were generated with immunoSEQ multiplex PCR, while TCRdb's copy carries only in-frame clones and drops some. This sample has 6,500 to 9,000 clones; roughly 87% occur once, and the top ten carry roughly 29%. The material sequenced was CD4+ or CD8+ T cells sorted from blood, taken in a trial of the OX40 agonist ivuxolimab. Receptors originate from an adult with an advanced solid tumor such as melanoma, head and neck, liver or kidney cancer.

The chain combines TRBV28 with TRBJ2-1; no clear D. CDR1 is MDHEN, CDR2 SYDVKM, per germline. V gave up 6 bases and J gave up 1 base, with 28 bases separating them. CDR3 length: 20 residues. CDR3 region: CASRYTQGLPSLGSYNEQFF. Here the CDR3 DNA reads TGTGCCAGCAGATACACTCAAGGCCTCCCCTCCCTTGGTTCCTACAATGAGCAGTTCTTC.

The rearrangement joins TRBV13 to TRBJ2-1; no clear D gene. The CDR3 runs 15 residues. CDR1 and CDR2 from the germline V gene are PRHDT and FYEKMQ (reference sequence). V was shortened by 0 bases and J by 7 bases, with 13 bases between the two germline ends. In nucleotides, the CDR3 is TGTGCCAGCAGCTTAGGGAGGTCATCAGGAAATGAGCAGTTCTTC. Residues: CASSLGRSSGNEQFF.

This chain links TRBV7-9 with TRBJ2-3; TRBD2 agrees at 11 bases. With 5 bases clipped from V and 3 bases from J, the junction kept 10 bases outside the gene matches. The germline CDR1 and CDR2 sequences are SEHNR and FQNEAQ (reference sequence). The CDR3 contains 17 residues. The CDR3 sequence: CASSPPLAGGRTDTQYF. DNA for the CDR3: TGTGCCAGCAGCCCTCCCTTAGCGGGAGGGAGGACAGATACGCAGTATTTT.

The chain has TRBV27 and TRBJ2-7, with 7 positions matching TRBD1. CDR3 length equals 14 residues. Germline CDR1 is MNHEY and CDR2 is SMNVEV (reference sequence). The V gene end was trimmed by 6 bases and the J gene end by 7 bases; junction bases not matched to a gene: 12. The CDR3 region is CASSKDGTVGEQYF. DNA for the CDR3: TGTGCCAGCAGCAAAGACGGGACAGTGGGAGAGCAGTACTTC.

This chain links TRBV7-9 with TRBJ1-2; tentatively, D is TRBD1 (5 bases). The CDR3 loop spans 15 amino acids. Germline V gene sequence: CDR1 SEHNR, CDR2 FQNEAQ (reference sequence). Deletions cut 0 bases from V and 8 bases from J, with 16 bases between. The CDR3: CASSLAGGREIGYTF. CDR3 nucleotide sequence: TGTGCCAGCAGCTTAGCAGGTGGCAGGGAGATAGGCTACACCTTC.

CDR3 region: CATSGRDSFHEQYF. CDR3 sequence (DNA): TGTGCCACCAGCGGGAGAGACAGTTTCCACGAGCAGTACTTC. The V gene is TRBV15, the J gene TRBJ2-7; D assignment may be TRBD1 or TRBD2 (5 bases each). V dropped 5 bases and J dropped 5 bases, with 16 bases sitting between them. This CDR3 is 14 amino acids long. In germline, CDR1 is LNHNV, CDR2 YYDKDF (reference sequence). The variable domain in full, completed from reference TRBV15 and TRBJ2-7, reads DAMVIQNPRYQVTQFGKPVTLSCSQTLNHNVMYWYQQKSSQAPKLLFHYYDKDFNNEADTPDNFQSRRPNTSFCFLDIRSPGLGDTAMYLCATSGRDSFHEQYFGPGTRLTVT.

V and J are TRBV9 and TRBJ2-1, with 7 bases identical to TRBD1. Germline trimming cut 0 bases from V and 9 bases from J; bases unmatched to any gene: 6. The CDR3 loop spans 14 amino acids. Germline V lookup: CDR1 SGDLS, CDR2 YYNGEE. CDR3 nucleotide sequence: TGTGCCAGCAGCGTAGCCTACAGGGGTTCTGAGCAGTTCTTC. It yields the protein CASSVAYRGSEQFF.

The CDR3 sequence: CASSYSRGAAYEQYF. CDR3 in DNA: TGTGCCAGCAGTTACTCCCGAGGAGCGGCCTACGAGCAGTACTTC. V and J are TRBV6-5 and TRBJ2-7; D possibly corresponds to TRBD2 (5 bases). Germline values: CDR1 MNHEY, CDR2 SVGAGI. Deletions cut 0 bases from V and 2 bases from J, with 11 bases between. The CDR3 has 15 residues.

The rearrangement joins TRBV6-5 to TRBJ2-1; D not certain. This CDR3 spans 14 amino acids. CDR1 is MNHEY and CDR2 is SVGAGI in the germline V gene. The V and J ends lost 2 bases and 2 bases respectively, with 7 bases between them. As DNA, the CDR3 is TGTGCCAGCAGTTACGATTCCACCTACAATGAGCAGTTCTTC. Translating gives CASSYDSTYNEQFF.

This chain joins TRBV7-8 and TRBJ2-6; D is unclear. V shed 5 bases and J shed 5 bases, with 19 bases lying between them. The CDR3 spans 17 residues. Germline V gene sequence: CDR1 SGHVS, CDR2 FQNEAQ. The chain's CDR3 is CASSVSYPQSRANVLTF. The CDR3 DNA follows: TGTGCCAGCAGCGTCAGTTACCCACAAAGTCGGGCCAACGTCCTGACTTTC.

The rearrangement uses TRBV28 and TRBJ2-7; tentative D call: TRBD1 (7 bases). Germline-derived CDR1 and CDR2 are MDHEN and SYDVKM. This CDR3 spans 15 amino acids. V lost 1 base and J lost 1, with 11 bases in between. The CDR3 spells CASSLSRGASYEQYF. CDR3 bases: TGTGCCAGCAGTTTATCCAGGGGGGCTTCCTACGAGCAGTACTTC.

This clone was observed a handful of times. CDR3 loop: CASSLWQGGWDTQYF. The CDR3 nucleotides read TGTGCCAGCAGTCTGTGGCAGGGAGGTTGGGATACGCAGTATTTT. V gene TRBV11-2 combines with J gene TRBJ2-3; a weak D match, TRBD2 (6 bases). Germline values: CDR1 SGHAT, CDR2 FQNNGV. V was shortened by 6 bases and J by 6 bases, with 19 bases between the two germline ends. The CDR3 sequence is 15 residues long.

J is TRBJ2-3 and V is TRBV7-9; D uncertain. Trimming removed 7 bases at V and 0 bases at J, with 5 bases between. CDR1 and CDR2 (germline): SEHNR, FQNEAQ (reference sequence). CDR3 length: 12 amino acids. The CDR3 sequence is CASTQSTDTQYF. CDR3 DNA: TGTGCCAGCACGCAGAGCACAGATACGCAGTATTTT. Complete variable domain (other parts from reference TRBV7-9 and TRBJ2-3): DTGVSQNPRHKITKRGQNVTFRCDPISEHNRLYWYRQTLGQGPEFLTYFQNEAQLEKSRLLSDRFSAERPKGSFSTLEIQRTEQGDSAMYLCASTQSTDTQYFGPGTRLTVL.

V usage is TRBV4-1 and J usage is TRBJ2-1, with D perhaps assigned TRBD1 or TRBD2 (5 bases each). The CDR3 is 13 amino acids. Germline CDR1 reads MGHRA; CDR2 reads YSYEKL. Between the trimmed V and J ends, which lost 4 bases and 6 bases, there was a span of 10 bases. CDR3: CASSLPGSNEQFF. The CDR3 DNA sequence: TGCGCCAGCAGCCTGCCAGGGAGCAATGAGCAGTTCTTC.

CDR3 coding DNA: TGTGCCAGCAGAATGTCGGGGGCCGGCTCTGAAGCTTTCTTT. Its protein is CASRMSGAGSEAFF. This chain connects TRBV6-4 to TRBJ1-1; TRBD1 might be the D (6 bases). The V and J ends lost 6 bases and 6 bases respectively, with 17 bases between them. The germline gives CDR1 MRHNA, CDR2 SNTAGT. The CDR3 runs to 14 residues.

The chain links TRBV6-6 to TRBJ1-3; D uncertain. The CDR3 runs to 15 residues. Trimming removed 2 bases at V and 0 bases at J, with 8 bases between. The germline V gene has CDR1 MNHNY and CDR2 SVGAGI (reference sequence). CDR3 bases: TGTGCCAGCAGTTACCAGGAGAGCTCTGGAAACACCATATATTTT. The encoded protein is CASSYQESSGNTIYF.